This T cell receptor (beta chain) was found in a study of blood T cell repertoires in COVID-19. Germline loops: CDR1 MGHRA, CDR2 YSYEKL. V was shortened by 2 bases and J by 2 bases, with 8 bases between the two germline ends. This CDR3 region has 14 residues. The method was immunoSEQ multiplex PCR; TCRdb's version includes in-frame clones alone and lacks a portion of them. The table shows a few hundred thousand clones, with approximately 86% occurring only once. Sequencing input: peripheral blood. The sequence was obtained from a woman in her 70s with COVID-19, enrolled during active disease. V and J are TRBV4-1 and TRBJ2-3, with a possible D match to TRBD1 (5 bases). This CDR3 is CASSQQGFTDTQYF. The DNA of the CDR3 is TGCGCCAGCAGCCAACAGGGTTTCACAGATACGCAGTATTTT.